The 29 T cell receptor beta chains presented below share a single source sample, sequenced in a study of brain T cells in children with intractable seizures. The time point was: blood from clinic visit 5 months post-surgery; TSC patient then seizure free. Assay: immunoSEQ multiplex PCR; the TCRdb copy retains only in-frame clones and omits some. The sample yields hundreds of thousands of clones, more than 85% seen once. Here the sequenced sample was peripheral blood, taken about 5 months after surgery. These receptors all come from a boy under two years old with tuberous sclerosis and intractable seizures.

This sequence joins TRBV5-1 and TRBJ2-5, with 12 bases aligning to TRBD2. The CDR3 totals 15 residues. V shed 0 bases and J 5 bases; nucleotides not matched to a gene: 2. Germline CDR1 is SGHRS and CDR2 is YFSETQ. Here the CDR3 reads CASSLGGTSGETQYF. CDR3 nucleotides: TGCGCCAGCAGCTTGGGAGGGACTAGCGGGGAGACCCAGTACTTC.

The gene calls are TRBV27 and TRBJ1-6, with D unresolved. Trimming removed 2 bases from V and 0 bases from J, with 11 bases in between. CDR1 MNHEY and CDR2 SMNVEV come from the germline V gene (reference sequence). The CDR3 is 17 residues long. CDR3 sequence: CASSLREGSSYNSPLHF. DNA for the CDR3: TGTGCCAGCAGTTTACGGGAGGGCAGCTCCTATAATTCACCCCTCCACTTT.

V gene TRBV24-1 combines with J gene TRBJ2-2; TRBD2 matches at 8 bases. V lost 3 bases to trimming and J lost 1 base; unmatched junction nucleotides: 3. The CDR3 has 16 amino acids. CDR1 is KGHDR, CDR2 SFDVKD, per germline. CDR3 residues: CATSDTTSGNTGELFF. CDR3 in DNA: TGTGCCACCAGTGATACAACTAGCGGGAACACCGGGGAGCTGTTTTTT.

The chain combines TRBV7-6 with TRBJ2-5; the D call may be TRBD1 or TRBD2 (5 bases each). Trimming shortened V by 1 base and J by 4 bases, and 13 bases separated the two germline ends. The germline V gene encodes CDR1 SGHVS and CDR2 FNYEAQ. This CDR3 contains 15 residues. Written as DNA, the CDR3 is TGTGCCAGCAGCTTAGAGAGGGACGACGCAGAGACCCAGTACTTC. This sequence encodes CASSLERDDAETQYF.

This chain links TRBV19 with TRBJ1-2; D uncertain. The CDR3 covers 12 residues. The germline V and J ends were trimmed by 7 bases and 5 bases, with 11 bases remaining between them. Germline V CDR1 and CDR2: LNHDA, SQIVND (reference sequence). In DNA, the CDR3 is TGTGCCAGTAAGGAGGTCGGTTATGGCTACACCTTC. Amino acids: CASKEVGYGYTF. The variable domain in full, completed from reference TRBV19 and TRBJ1-2, reads DGGITQSPKYLFRKEGQNVTLSCEQNLNHDAMYWYRQDPGQGLRLIYYSQIVNDFQKGDIAEGYSVSREKKESFPLTVTSAQKNPTAFYLCASKEVGYGYTFGSGTRLTVV.

The chain links TRBV14 to TRBJ2-2; no reliable D call. The germline CDR1 and CDR2 sequences are SGHDN and FVKESK. There are 13 residues in the CDR3. Trimming shortened V by 0 bases and J by 5 bases, and 4 bases separated the two germline ends. CDR3 in amino acids: CASSQDLTGELFF. Written as DNA, the CDR3 is TGTGCCAGCAGCCAAGATCTGACCGGGGAGCTGTTTTTT.

This sequence joins TRBV24-1 and TRBJ2-7, with 9 bases lining up with TRBD1. CDR3 length: 14 amino acids. Germline V gives CDR1 KGHDR, CDR2 SFDVKD. The V segment lost 5 bases and the J segment 9 bases; nucleotides outside the gene matches: 10. CDR3 residues: CATSAPDRGWGQYF. In DNA form, the CDR3 reads TGTGCCACCAGTGCCCCGGACAGGGGATGGGGGCAGTACTTC.

CDR3 nucleotide sequence: TGTGCCAGCAGCCCCACAGGGGGGTACTACGAGCAGTACTTC. Translated, it gives CASSPTGGYYEQYF. The chain joins TRBV9 to TRBJ2-7, with 8 bases that match TRBD1. This CDR3 spans 14 amino acids. J was trimmed by 3 bases and V by 4 bases; bases with no gene match: 6. From germline, CDR1 is SGDLS and CDR2 YYNGEE.

CDR3 DNA: TGCGCCAGCAGCTTGTCGGCAGGGGGCATGGCGGACATTCAGTACTTC. Its protein is CASSLSAGGMADIQYF. The V and J genes are TRBV5-1 and TRBJ2-4; TRBD1 matches at 8 bases. This CDR3 comprises 16 residues. The ends lost 1 base at V and 8 bases at J; junction bases unmatched: 11. Germline-derived CDR1 and CDR2 are SGHRS and YFSETQ.

V and J are TRBV3-1 (or the pseudogene TRBV3-2) and TRBJ1-2, with 7 bases lining up with TRBD1. With 4 bases clipped from V and 5 bases from J, the junction kept 7 bases outside the gene matches. The CDR3 has 14 residues. Looked up from germline, CDR1 is LGHDT and CDR2 is YNNKEL (reference sequence). The CDR3 bases are TGTGCCAGCAGCCCCGGGGAGGGGGCTTATGGCTACACCTTC. Its protein is CASSPGEGAYGYTF.

This clone was recorded a few times. The chain has TRBV6-5 and TRBJ1-5; D is undetermined. Trimming took off 10 bases at V and 3 bases at J, with 19 bases between the two ends. The CDR3 loop spans 15 amino acids. Looked up from germline, CDR1 is MNHEY and CDR2 is SVGAGI. CDR3 nucleotide sequence: TGTGCCACCGCCACGACACAGAAAATCAATCAGCCCCAGCATTTT. It specifies CATATTQKINQPQHF.

The CDR3 DNA is TGTGCCAGCAGCCTACAGGATAAAGGGGCAGATACGCAGTATTTT. Protein product: CASSLQDKGADTQYF. The genes are TRBV28 and TRBJ2-3; D perhaps matches TRBD1 (5 bases). This CDR3 comprises 15 residues. Trimming removed 6 bases at V and 4 bases at J, with 17 bases between. CDR1 is MDHEN and CDR2 is SYDVKM in the germline V gene.

In its sample, this clone was seen once. This chain connects TRBV13 to TRBJ1-2; D is perhaps TRBD1 (5 bases). Germline values: CDR1 PRHDT, CDR2 FYEKMQ (reference sequence). The CDR3 runs 16 residues. V lost 2 bases, J lost 4 bases, and 17 bases lay in between. CDR3 in amino acids: CASSLPGGRPGYGYTF. The CDR3 DNA sequence: TGTGCCAGCAGCTTACCCGGGGGGAGGCCGGGCTATGGCTACACCTTC.

The CDR3 coding sequence is TGTGCCAGCAGTTCACGAAACTTGGGAGATACGCAGTATTTT. Translating gives CASSSRNLGDTQYF. The gene calls are TRBV6-5 and TRBJ2-3; D gene unclear. Germline V gives CDR1 MNHEY, CDR2 SVGAGI. This CDR3 has 14 amino acids. Trimming pared 4 bases from V and 5 bases from J, leaving 13 bases between.

This clone has only a few counts. This chain connects TRBV19 to TRBJ2-5; 8 nucleotides agree with TRBD2. The CDR3 covers 15 residues. Germline assignment: CDR1 LNHDA and CDR2 SQIVND (reference sequence). Trimming removed 2 bases from V and 2 bases from J; junction bases left unmatched: 4. In DNA form, the CDR3 reads TGTGCCAGTAGTATATCCAGCGGGGGACAAGAGACCCAGTACTTC. It yields the protein CASSISSGGQETQYF.

The chain is built from TRBV6-2 or TRBV6-3 and TRBJ2-1; 13 bases match TRBD2. The CDR3 is 17 residues long. Germline V gene sequence: CDR1 MNHEY, CDR2 SVGEGT. Trimming took 5 bases from V and 3 from J; bases not matched to a gene: 7. The CDR3 region has the DNA TGTGCCAGCAGTCACGGACTAGCGGGGGACCACTACAATGAGCAGTTCTTC. Translating gives CASSHGLAGDHYNEQFF.

The chain has TRBV20-1 and TRBJ2-3, with 8 bases aligning to TRBD2. Germline V gives CDR1 DFQATT, CDR2 SNEGSKA (reference sequence). V lost 3 bases and J lost 1; bases outside the gene matches: 3. This CDR3 spans 14 amino acids. This chain's CDR3 is CSASMTSGTDTQYF. The CDR3 DNA reads TGCAGTGCTAGTATGACTAGCGGCACAGATACGCAGTATTTT.

This chain links TRBV6-4 with TRBJ1-2; D gene uncertain. Looked up from germline, CDR1 is MRHNA and CDR2 is SNTAGT. The CDR3 loop spans 12 amino acids. V lost 6 bases and J 3 bases, leaving 8 bases between the germline ends. CDR3 coding DNA: TGTGCCAGCAGAGGGTTCGACTATGGCTACACCTTC. This codes for CASRGFDYGYTF.

The chain uses TRBV7-6 and TRBJ1-3; 7 bases agree with TRBD1. Germline lookup yields CDR1 SGHVS and CDR2 FNYEAQ. This CDR3 comprises 16 residues. V was clipped by 4 bases and J by 2 bases; unmatched bases: 8. As DNA, the CDR3 is TGTGCCAGCAGCTCAAGACAGGGTATCGCTGGAAACACCATATATTTT. Translating it yields CASSSRQGIAGNTIYF.

The chain joins TRBV19 to TRBJ2-2; the D is unclear. Trimming pared 9 bases from V and 1 base from J, leaving 12 bases between. The CDR3 runs to 14 residues. The germline V gene encodes CDR1 LNHDA and CDR2 SQIVND (reference sequence). The CDR3 region is CASDESLNTGELFF. As DNA, the CDR3 is TGTGCCAGCGATGAAAGTTTGAACACCGGGGAGCTGTTTTTT.

The rearrangement uses TRBV5-5 and TRBJ1-3; the match to TRBD1 covers 9 bases. CDR3 length equals 19 residues. The trim removed 4 bases at V and 0 bases at J, leaving 14 bases unmatched. From germline, CDR1 is SGHKS and CDR2 YYEKEE (reference sequence). The CDR3 region is CASSRGTGGRFSSGNTIYF. The CDR3 bases are TGTGCCAGCAGCCGAGGAACAGGGGGCAGGTTCTCCTCTGGAAACACCATATATTTT.

The chain joins TRBV19 to TRBJ1-5; D unclear. V was clipped by 1 base and J by 2 bases, with 12 bases between them. CDR3 length: 16 residues. The V gene's germline CDR1 is LNHDA and CDR2 SQIVND (reference sequence). CDR3 nucleotides: TGTGCCAGTAGTATAGGTCCGGCCTCGGGCAATCAGCCCCAGCATTTT. Protein product: CASSIGPASGNQPQHF. The full variable domain, in which reference TRBV19 and TRBJ1-5 provide the parts outside the CDR3, is DGGITQSPKYLFRKEGQNVTLSCEQNLNHDAMYWYRQDPGQGLRLIYYSQIVNDFQKGDIAEGYSVSREKKESFPLTVTSAQKNPTAFYLCASSIGPASGNQPQHFGDGTRLSIL.

This clone appeared a single time. This chain connects TRBV6-1 to TRBJ1-1, with D possibly matching TRBD1 (5 bases). Germline-derived CDR1 and CDR2 are MNHNS and SASEGT. This CDR3 is built from 16 residues. Trimming took 4 bases from V and 1 from J, leaving 16 bases between them. For the CDR3, the DNA is TGTGCCAGCAGTGTTAGGGAGAGGGGCTGGAACACTGAAGCTTTCTTT. This sequence encodes CASSVRERGWNTEAFF.

The chain is built from TRBV3-1 (or the pseudogene TRBV3-2) and TRBJ2-6; no definite D call. The V gene lost 2 bases and the J gene lost 1 base, with 6 bases spanning the gap. Germline V gives CDR1 LGHDT, CDR2 YNNKEL (reference sequence). This CDR3 region has 15 residues. Here the CDR3 reads CASSQTPSGANVLTF. In DNA form, the CDR3 reads TGTGCCAGCAGCCAAACTCCATCTGGGGCCAACGTCCTGACTTTC.

The rearrangement uses TRBV6-5 and TRBJ2-1; TRBD2 matches at 7 bases. With V trimmed by 6 bases and J by 2 bases, 4 bases remained unmatched. The germline gives CDR1 MNHEY, CDR2 SVGAGI. The length of the CDR3 is 14 residues. The CDR3 DNA sequence: TGTGCCAGCAGCGCTAGCGGACCCTACAATGAGCAGTTCTTC. Translation: CASSASGPYNEQFF.

This chain uses TRBV6-5 with TRBJ1-3; D perhaps matches TRBD1 (5 bases). The V gene lost 2 bases and the J gene lost 7 bases, with 15 bases spanning the gap. Germline CDR1 reads MNHEY; CDR2 reads SVGAGI. The CDR3 extends over 15 amino acids. This CDR3 is CASSYIMGQLNTIYF. DNA of the CDR3: TGTGCCAGCAGTTACATCATGGGGCAGCTGAACACCATATATTTT.

The chain employs TRBV4-2 and TRBJ2-3, with D possibly TRBD1 on 5 matching bases. V lost 1 base and J lost 2, with 13 bases in between. This CDR3 is built from 16 residues. Looked up from germline, CDR1 is LGHNA and CDR2 is YNFKEQ. For the CDR3, the DNA is TGTGCCAGCAGCCAAGTCGCCCAGGGAATCACAGATACGCAGTATTTT. Its translation: CASSQVAQGITDTQYF.

The chain employs TRBV6-5 and TRBJ2-1; TRBD2 matches at 11 bases. This CDR3 has 14 amino acids. V lost 7 bases to trimming and J lost 7 bases; unmatched junction nucleotides: 6. Germline CDR1 MNHEY, CDR2 SVGAGI. The DNA for the CDR3 is TGTGCCAGCATAACTAGCGGGGGTAGTAATGAGCAGTTCTTC. Translating it yields CASITSGGSNEQFF.

This clone occurred once. The V and J genes are TRBV7-3 and TRBJ1-1; D gene unclear. CDR3 length: 14 residues. Per germline, CDR1 SGHTA and CDR2 FQGTGA. V was trimmed by 5 bases and J by 1 base, leaving 11 bases between them. The CDR3, as DNA: TGTGCCAGCAGCCAACTAGGAGGGAACACTGAAGCTTTCTTT. This encodes CASSQLGGNTEAFF. The variable domain in full, with the rest retrieved from reference TRBV7-3 and TRBJ1-1, is GAGVSQTPSNKVTEKGKYVELRCDPISGHTALYWYRQSLGQGPEFLIYFQGTGAADDSGLPNDRFFAVRPEGSVSTLKIQRTERGDSAVYLCASSQLGGNTEAFFGQGTRLTVV.